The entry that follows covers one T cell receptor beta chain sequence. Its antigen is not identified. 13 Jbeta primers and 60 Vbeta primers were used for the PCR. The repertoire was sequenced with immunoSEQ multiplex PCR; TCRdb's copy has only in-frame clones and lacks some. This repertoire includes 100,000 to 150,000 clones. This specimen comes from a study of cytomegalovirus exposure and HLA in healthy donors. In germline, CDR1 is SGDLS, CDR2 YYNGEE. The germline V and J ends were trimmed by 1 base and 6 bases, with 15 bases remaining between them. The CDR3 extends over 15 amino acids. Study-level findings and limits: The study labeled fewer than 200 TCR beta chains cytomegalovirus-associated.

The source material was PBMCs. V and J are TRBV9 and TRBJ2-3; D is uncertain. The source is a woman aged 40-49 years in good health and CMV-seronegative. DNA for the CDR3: TGTGCCAGCAGCGTAACCCAGACTGGCCGCGATACGCAGTATTTT. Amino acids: CASSVTQTGRDTQYF.